The subject of this entry is one T cell receptor (beta chain). What it binds is unknown. Germline V gene sequence: CDR1 SGHDT, CDR2 YYEEEE. This CDR3 is 17 amino acids long. With 3 bases clipped from V and 8 bases from J, the junction kept 16 bases outside the gene matches. This entry belongs to a study of T cell responses to AZD1222 COVID-19 vaccine. Study-wide results and limits: White British ancestry dominated among donors, who included more females, and clonal diversity was possibly underestimated. Vaccine-related CD4 TCRs covered spike, predominating at 160-218 and 743-854. Spike-specific TCR breadth and depth rose after two AZD1222 doses. Repertoire sampling occurred only after the peak T cell response.

The assay was immunoSEQ multiplex PCR, and TCRdb's table has in-frame clones only and misses some. The profile covers around 170,000 clones, with roughly 91% appearing a single time and 0.75% to 1% taken by the ten largest. Sequenced here: peripheral blood, sampled on day 0 of AZD1222 vaccination. The chain is built from TRBV5-6 and TRBJ1-2; 10 nucleotides agree with TRBD1. The origin of this receptor is an adult in good health. Here the CDR3 DNA reads TGTGCCAGCAGCTACACGACAGGGGGCTCCGGTATTAGGGGCTACACCTTC. This sequence encodes CASSYTTGGSGIRGYTF.